This T cell receptor beta chain was captured in a study of blood T cell repertoires in COVID-19 (dated by TCRdb to 2018 to 2020). In terms of the full investigation: The collaborator samples originated in the United States, Italy and Spain and spanned the acute and convalescent phases of COVID-19. The prospective study material was composed of cDNA or gDNA derived from T cells, B-cell-depleted T cells, or PBMCs. Where HLA class I and class II types were available, the types were taken from metadata supplied by the sample provider, not from assay-based typing. Subjects who had been exposed to COVID-19, were actively infected with it, or had recovered from it provided the deeply sampled blood TCRbeta repertoires that made up the dataset. The repertoires were released in a freely available public database intended as a resource for research on the immune response to SARS-CoV-2. The sample metadata nearly always contained a de-identified subject ID, COVID-19 status, age in years and sex. Samples came from the ongoing ImmuneRACE study (first 160 participants) plus 1,254 subjects from 6 global collaborators.

TCRbeta CDR3 regions were amplified from genomic DNA by means of the immunoSEQ Assay, a bias-controlled multiplex PCR. The authors' analysis ran thus. Nucleated cell counts per sample were estimated from amplification of reference gene primers within the assay. To quantify the absolute abundance of each unique TCRbeta CDR3 rearrangement, sequence reads were collapsed and filtered. For each sample, productive Simpson clonality was calculated by taking the square root of Simpson's diversity index across productive rearrangements. This immuneACCESS table, as held by TCRdb, lists in-frame sequences with V and J called but not all clones. Of the missing ones, under half trace to an unresolved V gene in checked studies; the others have no known cause. V and J calls and clone size come straight from that table; D and trimming were deduced from the DNA. The sample has around 170,000 clones on record, roughly four fifths of them singletons. In total, the top ten clones hold about 1.5% of the sample.

Study-wide conclusions, independent of this receptor: How much clinical and demographic metadata was included differed by source and by participant, and the metadata was provided uncurated.

Each collaborating institution followed its own protocols to collect whole blood in K2EDTA tubes. Collaborator samples were shipped for TCRbeta analysis as frozen whole blood, isolated PBMCs, or DNA extracted from either sample type. Based on the germline V gene, the CDR1 and CDR2 sequences are SGHRS and YFSETQ. V and J are trimmed by 2 bases and 2 bases, and the gene matches miss 5 bases of the junction. The CDR3 covers 15 residues, taking in both the cysteine and the phenylalanine. Only the CDR3 DNA is retained, 45 bases long and in frame from the first base. To note about this clone: This clone's antigen is unknown. Base qualities are not recorded, but no much larger clone differs from it by a single base.

The receptor comes from a human donor in a cohort sampled during active COVID-19. Specimen: peripheral blood. The V and J genes are TRBV5-1 and TRBJ2-7; TRBD1 lines up with 9 middle nucleotides. The base sequence is TGCGCCAGCAGCTTAAAGACAGGGGGGGCCTACGAGCAGTACTTC. This codes for CASSLKTGGAYEQYF. The full variable domain, completed from the reference TRBV5-1 and TRBJ2-7 proteins outside the CDR3, reads KAGVTQTPRYLIKTRGQQVTLSCSPISGHRSVSWYQQTPGQGLQFLFEYFSETQRNKGNFPGRFSGRQFSNSRSEMNVSTLELGDSALYLCASSLKTGGAYEQYFGPGTRLTVT.